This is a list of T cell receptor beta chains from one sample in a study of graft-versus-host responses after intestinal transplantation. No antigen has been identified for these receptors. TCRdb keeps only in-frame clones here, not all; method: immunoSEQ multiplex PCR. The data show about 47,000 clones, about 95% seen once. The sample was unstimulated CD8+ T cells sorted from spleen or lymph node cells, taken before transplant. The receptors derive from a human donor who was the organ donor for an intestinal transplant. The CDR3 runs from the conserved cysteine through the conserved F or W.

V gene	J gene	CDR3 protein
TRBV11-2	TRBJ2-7	CASSLGGTVYEQYF
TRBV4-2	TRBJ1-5	CASSQDSGNQPQHF
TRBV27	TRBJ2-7	CASRPKGQGSYEQYF
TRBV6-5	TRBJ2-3	CASSTGTDTQYF
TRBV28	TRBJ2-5	CASSFPGTQYF
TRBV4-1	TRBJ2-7	CASSNRDRSYEQYF
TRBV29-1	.	CSVEVISEQYF
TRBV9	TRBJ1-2	CASSENDRGGGYTF
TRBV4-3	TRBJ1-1	CASSQVDTWDLDTEAFF
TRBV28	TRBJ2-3	CASSRDPRGPFTDTQYF
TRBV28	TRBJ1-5	CASRSTLSNQPQHF
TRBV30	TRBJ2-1	CAWSVGYRNEQFF
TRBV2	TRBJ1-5	CASSERQGQGVSPQHF
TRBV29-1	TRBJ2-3	CSVRGFTDTQYF
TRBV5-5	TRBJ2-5	CASSLAGTGDKETQYF
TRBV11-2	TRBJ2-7	CASSAEQGVYEQYF
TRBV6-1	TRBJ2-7	CASRDRVSYEQYF
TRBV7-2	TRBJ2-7	CASSPTGLAAYEQYF
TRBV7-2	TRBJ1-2	CASSLAARQGCTF
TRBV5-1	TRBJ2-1	CASSSADREPSNEQFF
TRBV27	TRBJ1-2	CASSSQTLTDGYTF
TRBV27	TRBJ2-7	CASSRTSGAHEQYF
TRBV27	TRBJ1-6	CASSPLTNSPLHF
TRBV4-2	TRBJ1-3	CASSQTDGHSGNTIYF
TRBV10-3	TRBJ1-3	CATGAQGAGNTIYF
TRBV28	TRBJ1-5	CASSLENQPQHF
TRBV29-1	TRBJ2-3	CSAQPPTQGADTQYF
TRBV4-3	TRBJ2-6	CASSQQTGSSGANVLTF
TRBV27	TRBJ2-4	CASGRQGIAKNNQYF
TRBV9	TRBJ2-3	CASSVVTGSTDTQYF
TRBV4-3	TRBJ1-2	CASSQDRFDEMGYTF
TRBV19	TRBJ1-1	CASMEQDVAFF
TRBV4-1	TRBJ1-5	CASSQSSWGEQPQHF
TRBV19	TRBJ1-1	CASSIFQTPNTEAFF
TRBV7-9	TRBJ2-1	CASSRTLTGTPGNEQFF
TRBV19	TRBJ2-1	CASGGVSGEDNEQFF
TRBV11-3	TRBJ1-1	CASSLLGATEAFF
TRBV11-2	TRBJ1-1	CASSFSTPTNTEAFF
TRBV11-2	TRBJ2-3	CASSGANTQYF
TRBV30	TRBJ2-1	CAWSSPYEQFF
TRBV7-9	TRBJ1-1	CASSLDPDTEAFF
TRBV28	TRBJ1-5	CASSADREGLSNQPQHF
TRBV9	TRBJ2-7	CASSVAGGLSYEQYF
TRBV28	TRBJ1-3	CASSASISGNTIYF
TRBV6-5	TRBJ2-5	CASSYQAPSLQETQYF
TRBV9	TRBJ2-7	CASSEDGTSSSYEQYF
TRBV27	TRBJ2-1	CASSRGAGYNEQFF
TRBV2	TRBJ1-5	CASSDRALDRPQHF
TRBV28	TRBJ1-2	CASSLSGAYGYTF
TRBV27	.	CASRDRGFNEQYF
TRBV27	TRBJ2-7	CASSSGGQKYEQYF
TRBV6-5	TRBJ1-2	CASSLRTGQDGYTF
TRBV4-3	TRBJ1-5	CASSQDSNQPQHF
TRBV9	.	CASSVGAGVTTYEQYF
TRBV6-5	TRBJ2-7	CASSPALGHSEQYF
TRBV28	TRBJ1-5	CASSFAGAQQPQHF
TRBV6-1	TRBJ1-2	CASSYRGWGYTF
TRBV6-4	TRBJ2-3	CASSGGLDTDTQYF
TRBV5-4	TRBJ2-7	CATEQGLAGAAYEQYF